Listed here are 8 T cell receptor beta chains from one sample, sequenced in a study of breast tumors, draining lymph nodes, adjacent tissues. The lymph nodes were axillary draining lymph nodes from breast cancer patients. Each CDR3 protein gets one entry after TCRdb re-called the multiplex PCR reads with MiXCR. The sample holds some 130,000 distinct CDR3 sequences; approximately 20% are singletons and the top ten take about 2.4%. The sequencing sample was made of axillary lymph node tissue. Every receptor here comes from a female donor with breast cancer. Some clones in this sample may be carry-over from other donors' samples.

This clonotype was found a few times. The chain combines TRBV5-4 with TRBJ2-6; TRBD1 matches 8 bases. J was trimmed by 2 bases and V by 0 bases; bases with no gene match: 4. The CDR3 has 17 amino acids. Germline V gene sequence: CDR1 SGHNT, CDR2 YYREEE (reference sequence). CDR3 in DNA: TGTGCCAGCAGCTTGGACAGGGGGGTCGCTGGGGCCAACGTCCTGACTTTC. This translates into CASSLDRGVAGANVLTF.

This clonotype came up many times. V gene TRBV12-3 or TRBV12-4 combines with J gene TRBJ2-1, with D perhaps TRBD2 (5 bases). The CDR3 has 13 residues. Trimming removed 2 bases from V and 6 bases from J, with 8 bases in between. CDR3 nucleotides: TGTGCCAGCAGTTTATCGGGGTTCAATGAGCAGTTCTTC. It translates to CASSLSGFNEQFF.

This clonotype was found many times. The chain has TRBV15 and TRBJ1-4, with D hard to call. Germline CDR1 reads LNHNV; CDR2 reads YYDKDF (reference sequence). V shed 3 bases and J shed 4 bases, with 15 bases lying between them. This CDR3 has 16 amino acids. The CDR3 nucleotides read TGTGCCACCAGCAGGAGGGTCCGGGCCGATAATGAAAAACTGTTTTTT. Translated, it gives CATSRRVRADNEKLFF.

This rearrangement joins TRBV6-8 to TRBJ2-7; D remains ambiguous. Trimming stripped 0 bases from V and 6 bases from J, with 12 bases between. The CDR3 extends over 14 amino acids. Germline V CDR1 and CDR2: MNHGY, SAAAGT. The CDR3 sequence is CASSYSKVWPEQYF. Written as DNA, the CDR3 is TGTGCCAGCAGTTACTCGAAAGTTTGGCCCGAGCAGTACTTC.

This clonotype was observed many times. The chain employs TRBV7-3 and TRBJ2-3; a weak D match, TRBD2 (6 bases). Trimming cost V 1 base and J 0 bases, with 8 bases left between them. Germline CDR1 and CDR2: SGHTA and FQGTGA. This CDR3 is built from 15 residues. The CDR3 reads CASSLSGMSTDTQYF. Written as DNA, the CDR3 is TGTGCCAGCAGCTTAAGCGGGATGAGCACAGATACGCAGTATTTT.

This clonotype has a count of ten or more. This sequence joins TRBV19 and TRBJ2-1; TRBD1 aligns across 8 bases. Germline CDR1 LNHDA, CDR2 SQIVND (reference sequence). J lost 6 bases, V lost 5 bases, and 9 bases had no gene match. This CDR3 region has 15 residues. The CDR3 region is CASSSRDRYSNEQFF. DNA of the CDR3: TGTGCCAGTAGTTCCCGGGACAGGTATAGCAATGAGCAGTTCTTC.

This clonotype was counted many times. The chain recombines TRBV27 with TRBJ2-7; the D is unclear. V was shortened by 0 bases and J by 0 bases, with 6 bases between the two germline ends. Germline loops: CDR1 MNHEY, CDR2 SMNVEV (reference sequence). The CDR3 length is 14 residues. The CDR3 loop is CASSLSADSYEQYF. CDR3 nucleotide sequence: TGTGCCAGCAGTTTATCGGCTGACTCCTACGAGCAGTACTTC.

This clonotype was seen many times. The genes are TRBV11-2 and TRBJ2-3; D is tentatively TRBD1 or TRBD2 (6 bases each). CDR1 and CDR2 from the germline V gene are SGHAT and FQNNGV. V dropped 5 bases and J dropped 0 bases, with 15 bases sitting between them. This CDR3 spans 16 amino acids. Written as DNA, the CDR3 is TGTGCCAGCAGCCGTAGGGGGGTTACTAGCACAGATACGCAGTATTTT. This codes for CASSRRGVTSTDTQYF.